The next 3 T cell receptor beta chains were all read from a single sample in a study of memory CD4+ T cells and cytomegalovirus serostatus. The sort gate was single viable CD3+CD4+CD8-CD45RO+ cells for memory CD4+ T cells. TCRdb's table, derived via immunoSEQ multiplex PCR, lists solely in-frame clones and lacks some. Among about 59,000 clones listed, around 80% were seen once. Sequenced: memory CD4+ T cells from blood. The receptors shown here come from an adult in good health and CMV-seronegative.

This clone was counted a few times. The CDR3: CASSIGSAGSNQPQHF. CDR3 DNA: TGTGCCAGTAGTATAGGTTCGGCGGGTAGCAATCAGCCCCAGCATTTT. The chain has TRBV19 and TRBJ1-5; no clear D gene. The CDR3 extends over 16 amino acids. The germline V gene has CDR1 LNHDA and CDR2 SQIVND (reference sequence). The ends were cut back, 1 base at V and 0 bases at J, with 10 bases in the middle.

This clone was recorded only once. The rearrangement joins TRBV11-2 to TRBJ2-7; 7 bases are shared with TRBD2. The V gene end was trimmed by 0 bases and the J gene end by 2 bases; junction bases not matched to a gene: 7. The CDR3 consists of 16 residues. The germline V gene has CDR1 SGHAT and CDR2 FQNNGV. CDR3 DNA: TGTGCCAGCAGCTTAGAGCTAGCGGTCTCACCCTACGAGCAGTACTTC. Translated, it gives CASSLELAVSPYEQYF.

The J gene is TRBJ2-3, the V gene TRBV7-6; a weak D match, TRBD1 (6 bases). The CDR3 is made up of 16 amino acids. Trimming took 6 bases from V and 1 from J, leaving 17 bases between them. CDR1 is SGHVS, CDR2 FNYEAQ, per germline. CDR3: CASSNLPGVGTDTQYF. The CDR3 nucleotides read TGTGCCAGCAGTAACCTCCCAGGGGTCGGCACAGATACGCAGTATTTT.